This TCR beta chain was profiled in a study of T cells after yellow fever vaccination. The study's findings and limits: The appearance of a small share of clonotypes in both CD4 and CD8 compartments was observed. Post-booster repertoires again held most primary-vaccination clones (around 95% CD4, over 80% CD8). FACS-sorted repertoires could harbor abundant contaminating bulk-population clonotypes.

V lost 8 bases to trimming and J lost 3 bases, with 17 bases between them. The CDR3 has 15 amino acids. Per germline, CDR1 LNHNV and CDR2 YYDKDF (reference sequence). TCRdb recomputed calls from the 5' RACE reads with MiXCR, one row per CDR3 protein. The sample yields some 250,000 distinct CDR3 sequences, 6.5% to 8.5% seen once. This clonotype has only a few counts. Its antigen is as yet unknown. Source: CD4+ T cells sorted from PBMCs, taken 15 days after the yellow fever booster vaccination. The chain has TRBV15 and TRBJ2-1; TRBD1 is a possible D gene (5 bases). This receptor was identified in a man younger than 40 who received the YFV17D yellow fever vaccine. As DNA, the CDR3 is TGTGCCACCCGAACAGGTTCAACCGTCTACAATGAGCAGTTCTTC. Translation: CATRTGSTVYNEQFF.